The clone carrying this T cell receptor (beta chain) was seen a handful of times. Deletions cut 0 bases from V and 3 bases from J, with 18 bases between. In germline, CDR1 is LGHNA, CDR2 YNFKEQ. The CDR3 has 17 amino acids. As processed by the authors: Reference gene primers were amplified, and this amplification served to estimate nucleated cell counts. Here immunoSEQ multiplex PCR was the method, and the copy in TCRdb shows in-frame clones only, minus some. That table supplies the V and J calls and clone size; D and trimming were determined from the DNA. The data show approximately 170,000 clones, 81% seen once. The source of the sample is a study of blood T cell repertoires in COVID-19. Study overall: There were acute and convalescent COVID-19 samples, and they came from the United States, Italy and Spain.

The sequenced sample was peripheral blood. The rearrangement joins TRBV4-2 to TRBJ2-7, with D perhaps matching TRBD1 (5 bases). This receptor was obtained from a human donor in a cohort sampled during active COVID-19. The CDR3 here is CASSQDTSTDPYYEQYF. The DNA for the CDR3 is TGTGCCAGCAGCCAAGATACCTCGACAGACCCCTACTACGAGCAGTACTTC.